This T cell receptor beta chain originates from a study of Ad26.COV2.S vaccination and SARS-CoV-2 variants. Clones were read by immunoSEQ multiplex PCR, and TCRdb kept only the in-frame ones, dropping some. The top ten clones hold less than 2% of a sample with more than 300,000 clones, about 82% of them seen once. Treatment defined: roughly 19 received Ad26.COV2.S at low or high dose, single or two shots; a few received placebo; per-sample allocation not given. Day 63 after the first vaccine or placebo injection was the time point for sampling. The CDR3 length is 14 residues. The germline CDR1 and CDR2 sequences are SEHNR and FQNEAQ (reference sequence). V was clipped by 4 bases and J by 1 base, with 8 bases between them. In this sample, this clone turned up a few times.

This clonotype originated in a person between 18 and 65 years old who received the Ad26.COV2.S COVID-19 vaccine or a placebo. The V call is TRBV7-9, the J call TRBJ1-5; D may be TRBD1 (5 bases). The starting material was peripheral blood, obtained in a trial of Ad26.COV2.S vaccine versus placebo. CDR3: CASSSDKSNQPQHF. In DNA form, the CDR3 reads TGTGCCAGCAGCTCGGACAAGAGCAATCAGCCCCAGCATTTT.